These T cell receptor beta chains were read from a single sample in a study of cytomegalovirus exposure and HLA in healthy donors. Data came from immunoSEQ multiplex PCR; TCRdb stores just in-frame clones and leaves some out. This sample has about 140,000 clones, with roughly 80% found just once. The sequencing sample was made of PBMCs. The receptors come from a woman between 50 and 59 years old in good health and CMV-seropositive. The CDR3 runs from the conserved cysteine through the conserved F or W. D genes are given only for firm matches. Rows give clone size only sometimes, using once, few, many, or a class for an expanded clone.

size,J,V,D,DNA,CDR3
many,TRBJ1-3,TRBV7-9,NA,TGTGCCAGCAGCCCCCGGGACACAAGCTCTGGAAACACCATATATTTT,CASSPRDTSSGNTIYF
few,TRBJ2-3,TRBV29-1,TRBD1,TGCAGCGTGGAACGGGACAGTTTCACAGATACGCAGTATTTT,CSVERDSFTDTQYF
NA,TRBJ1-5,TRBV28,NA,TGTGCCAGCAGCCCCGGACTCAAGTCATATAGCAATCAGCCCCAGCATTTT,CASSPGLKSYSNQPQHF
once,TRBJ2-2,TRBV5-6,NA,TGTGCCAGCAGCTTGCTGTTACTCGGGGAGCTGTTTTTT,CASSLLLLGELFF
few,TRBJ2-7,TRBV4-3,TRBD2,TGCGCCAGCAGCCCTGGACTAGCGGGGGGGGCCTACGAGCAGTACTTC,CASSPGLAGGAYEQYF
NA,TRBJ2-2,TRBV10-3,TRBD1,TGTGCCATCAGAGGGACAGGGGGCACCGGGGAGCTGTTTTTT,CAIRGTGGTGELFF
NA,TRBJ1-1,TRBV6-5,NA,TGTGCCAGCACATCAGGGGCTCTTAACACTGAAGCTTTCTTT,CASTSGALNTEAFF
NA,TRBJ2-5,TRBV29-1,NA,TGCAGCGGCTTGGACAATTCAGAGACCCAGTACTTC,CSGLDNSETQYF
NA,TRBJ2-2,TRBV6-5,NA,TGTGCCAGCAGGACCGGGATCAACACCGGGGAGCTGTTTTTT,CASRTGINTGELFF
NA,TRBJ2-7,TRBV14,NA,TGTGCCAGCAGCCAAGAAAGGCGGGTTCTGCAGTACTTC,CASSQERRVLQYF
NA,TRBJ2-2,TRBV6-1,TRBD1,TGTGCCAGCAATCCGACAGGGTATAGCACCGGGGAGCTGTTTTTT,CASNPTGYSTGELFF
once,TRBJ2-3,TRBV5-1,TRBD1,TGCGCCAGCAGCTTGGAGGGACAGGGGGTGACAGATACGCAGTATTTT,CASSLEGQGVTDTQYF
NA,TRBJ1-4,TRBV5-1,TRBD1,TGCGCCAGCAGCTTTACAGGGGAAGAAAAACTGTTTTTT,CASSFTGEEKLFF
NA,TRBJ2-5,TRBV30,TRBD2,TGTGCCTGGAAAGACCCACGGGAGGTAGGGGAGACCCAGTACTTC,CAWKDPREVGETQYF
NA,TRBJ2-2,TRBV19,NA,TGTGCCAGTAGGCCCCAGGGGAGAGGAACCGGGGAGCTGTTTTTT,CASRPQGRGTGELFF
NA,TRBJ2-1,TRBV5-1,TRBD1,TGCGCCAGCAACCCCGGGACAGGAGGTAGTAATGAGCAGTTCTTC,CASNPGTGGSNEQFF
NA,TRBJ2-2,TRBV30,NA,TGTGCCTGGAGTAAGACAGTAAACACCGGGGAGCTGTTTTTT,CAWSKTVNTGELFF
NA,TRBJ2-3,TRBV4-2,TRBD2,TGTGCCAGCAGCGGGGGGGGAGGCACAGATACGCAGTATTTT,CASSGGGGTDTQYF
few,TRBJ1-5,TRBV15,NA,TGTGCCACCAGCAGAACCCGTGGCCTTAATCAGCCCCAGCATTTT,CATSRTRGLNQPQHF
NA,TRBJ1-1,TRBV28,TRBD1,TGTGCCAGCAGCCTGACAGGGGGCACCACTGAAGCTTTCTTT,CASSLTGGTTEAFF
NA,TRBJ1-4,TRBV29-1,TRBD1,TGCAGCGCTTGGGACAGGGGCGGAGAACTGTTTTTT,CSAWDRGGELFF
NA,TRBJ1-6,TRBV19,TRBD1,TGTGCCAGTAGATCCGACAGGGGGAACGCACCCCTCCACTTT,CASRSDRGNAPLHF
once,TRBJ2-1,TRBV4-1,TRBD1,TGCGCCAGCAGCCGTGGCTTACTGACAGGGGGCGTTGGGGATGAGCAGTTCTTC,CASSRGLLTGGVGDEQFF
NA,TRBJ1-5,TRBV28,NA,TGTGCCAGCACCGACCGGCGGGGTGACCAGCCCCAGCATTTT,CASTDRRGDQPQHF
few,TRBJ2-7,TRBV7-2,TRBD2,TGTGCCAGCAGCTTAAGCACTAGCGGGGGGACGTACGAGCAGTACTTC,CASSLSTSGGTYEQYF
NA,TRBJ2-3,TRBV21-1,NA,TGTGCCAGCAGCAAAGGACAGGGGCACACAGATACGCAGTATTTT,CASSKGQGHTDTQYF
NA,TRBJ2-2,TRBV15,NA,TGTGCCACCAGCAGTCCTCGGGGCCGGGGGAAGGAGCTGTTTTTT,CATSSPRGRGKELFF
NA,TRBJ1-6,TRBV9,NA,TGTGCCAGCAGCGTGGGGCCGACAGGTAATTCACCCCTCCACTTT,CASSVGPTGNSPLHF
NA,TRBJ2-7,TRBV5-3,NA,TGTGCCAGAAGCTTGGCCGCAGGTACCGGCGAGCAGTACTTC,CARSLAAGTGEQYF
NA,TRBJ2-3,TRBV27,TRBD2,TGTGCCAGCAACTTAGGGACTAGTCCGGATACGCAGTATTTT,CASNLGTSPDTQYF
NA,TRBJ1-4,TRBV9,NA,TGTGCCAGCAGCGTAGAGGGCTCAAGCGGGGAAAAACTGTTTTTT,CASSVEGSSGEKLFF
NA,TRBJ1-2,TRBV5-4,TRBD1,TGTGCCAGCAGCTTGGGACAGGGGATTAATGGCTACACCTTC,CASSLGQGINGYTF
NA,TRBJ2-7,TRBV20-1,NA,TGCAGTCTACGGAGCTCCTACGAGCAGTACTTC,CSLRSSYEQYF